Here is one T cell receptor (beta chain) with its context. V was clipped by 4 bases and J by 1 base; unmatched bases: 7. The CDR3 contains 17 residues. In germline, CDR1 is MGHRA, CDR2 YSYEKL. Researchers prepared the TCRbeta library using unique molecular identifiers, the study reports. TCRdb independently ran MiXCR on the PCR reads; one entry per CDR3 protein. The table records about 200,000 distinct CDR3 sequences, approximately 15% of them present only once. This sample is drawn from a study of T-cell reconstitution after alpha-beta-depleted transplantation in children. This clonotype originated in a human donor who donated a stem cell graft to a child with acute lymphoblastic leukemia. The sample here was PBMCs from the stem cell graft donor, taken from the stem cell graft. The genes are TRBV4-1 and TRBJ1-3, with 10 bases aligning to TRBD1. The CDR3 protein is CASSRDRDRGSGNTIYF. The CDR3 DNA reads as TGCGCCAGCAGCCGAGATCGGGACAGGGGATCTGGAAACACCATATATTTT.